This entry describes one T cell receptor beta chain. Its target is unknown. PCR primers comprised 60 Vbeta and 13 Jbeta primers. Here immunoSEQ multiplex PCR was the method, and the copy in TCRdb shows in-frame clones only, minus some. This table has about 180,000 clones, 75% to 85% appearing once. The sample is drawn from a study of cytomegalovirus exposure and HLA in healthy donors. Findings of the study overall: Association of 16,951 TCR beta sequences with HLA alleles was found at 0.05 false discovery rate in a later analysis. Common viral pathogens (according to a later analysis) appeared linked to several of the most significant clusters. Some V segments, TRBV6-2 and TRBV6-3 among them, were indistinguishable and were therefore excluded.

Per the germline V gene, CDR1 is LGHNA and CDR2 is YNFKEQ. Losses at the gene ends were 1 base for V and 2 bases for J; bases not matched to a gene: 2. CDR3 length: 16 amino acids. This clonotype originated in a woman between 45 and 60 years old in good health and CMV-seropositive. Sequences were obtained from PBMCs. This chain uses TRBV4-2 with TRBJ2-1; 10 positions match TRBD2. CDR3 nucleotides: TGTGCCAGCAGCCAAGTAGGGACTAGCGCCTACAATGAGCAGTTCTTC. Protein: CASSQVGTSAYNEQFF.